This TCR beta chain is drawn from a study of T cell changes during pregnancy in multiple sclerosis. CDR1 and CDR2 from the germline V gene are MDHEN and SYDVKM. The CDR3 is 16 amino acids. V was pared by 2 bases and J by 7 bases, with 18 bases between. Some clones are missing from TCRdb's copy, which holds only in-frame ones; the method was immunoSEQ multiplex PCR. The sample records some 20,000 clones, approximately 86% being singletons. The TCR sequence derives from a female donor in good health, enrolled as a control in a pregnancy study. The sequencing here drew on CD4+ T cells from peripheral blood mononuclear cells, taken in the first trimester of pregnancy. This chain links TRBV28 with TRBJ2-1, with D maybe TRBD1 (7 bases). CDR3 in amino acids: CASSLGGGKRGNEQFF. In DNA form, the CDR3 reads TGTGCCAGCAGTTTAGGAGGGGGCAAGAGAGGTAATGAGCAGTTCTTC. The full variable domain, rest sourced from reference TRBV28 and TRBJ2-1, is DVKVTQSSRYLVKRTGEKVFLECVQDMDHENMFWYRQDPGLGLRLIYFSYDVKMKEKGDIPEGYSVSREKKERFSLILESASTNQTSMYLCASSLGGGKRGNEQFFGPGTRLTVL.